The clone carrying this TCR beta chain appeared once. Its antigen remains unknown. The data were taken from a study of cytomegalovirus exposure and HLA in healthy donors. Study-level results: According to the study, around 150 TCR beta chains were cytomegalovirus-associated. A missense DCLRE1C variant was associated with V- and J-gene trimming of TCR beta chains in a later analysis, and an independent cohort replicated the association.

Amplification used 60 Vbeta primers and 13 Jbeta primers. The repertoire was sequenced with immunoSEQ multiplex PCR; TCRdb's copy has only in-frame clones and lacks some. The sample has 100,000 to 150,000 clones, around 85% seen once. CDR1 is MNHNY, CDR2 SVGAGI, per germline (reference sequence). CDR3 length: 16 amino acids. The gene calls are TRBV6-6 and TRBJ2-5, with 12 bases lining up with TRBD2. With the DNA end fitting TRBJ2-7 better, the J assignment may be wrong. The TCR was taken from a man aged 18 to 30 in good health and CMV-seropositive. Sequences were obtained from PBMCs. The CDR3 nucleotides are TGTGCCAGCAGTCCCGGACTAGCGGGAAACCTCTACGAGCAGTACTTC. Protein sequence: CASSPGLAGNLYEQYF.